This entry lists 11 T cell receptor beta chains sequenced from one sample in a study of T cells in tuberculosis. Method: immunoSEQ multiplex PCR; TCRdb's copy keeps in-frame clones and lacks some. The sample consists of approximately 34,000 clones, 75% to 95% of them appearing once. As for time point: new active TB diagnosis, blood taken before or within 7 days of starting treatment. Here the sequenced sample was PBMCs, taken at tuberculosis diagnosis. The origin of the receptors is an adult with tuberculosis.

The rearrangement links TRBV7-8 to TRBJ1-1; D is possibly TRBD1 (6 bases). V lost 2 bases, J lost 1 base, and 11 bases lay in between. CDR3 length: 15 amino acids. Germline CDR1 and CDR2: SGHVS and FQNEAQ. The CDR3 reads CASSLFDRPNTEAFF. CDR3 nucleotide sequence: TGTGCCAGCAGCTTATTTGACAGGCCGAACACTGAAGCTTTCTTT.

V gene TRBV5-1 combines with J gene TRBJ1-5, with D possibly matching TRBD1 (5 bases). V was shortened by 0 bases and J by 4 bases, with 8 bases between the two germline ends. Germline-derived CDR1 and CDR2 are SGHRS and YFSETQ. This CDR3 is 14 amino acids long. The CDR3 bases are TGCGCCAGCAGCTTGGAGGGGCCGAATCAGCCCCAGCATTTT. This sequence encodes CASSLEGPNQPQHF.

V and J are TRBV27 and TRBJ2-2, with D unclear. Germline CDR1 reads MNHEY; CDR2 reads SMNVEV (reference sequence). The V end was cut by 4 bases, the J end by 6 bases, with 9 bases between. The CDR3 covers 13 residues. This chain's CDR3 is CASSSSFPGELFF. The CDR3 DNA sequence: TGTGCCAGCAGTTCTAGTTTCCCCGGGGAGCTGTTTTTT.

The chain links TRBV5-1 to TRBJ1-1; D is perhaps TRBD1 (5 bases). Germline V lookup: CDR1 SGHRS, CDR2 YFSETQ. The CDR3 spans 13 residues. Trimming left V 5 bases short and J 0 bases short, with 8 bases between. In nucleotides, the CDR3 is TGCGCCAGCAGGCGACAGCTGAACACTGAAGCTTTCTTT. Protein: CASRRQLNTEAFF.

The J gene is TRBJ2-7, the V gene TRBV7-6; D unresolved. The CDR3 is 14 amino acids. CDR1 is SGHVS, CDR2 FNYEAQ, per germline. V was trimmed by 0 bases and J by 0 bases, leaving 6 bases between them. CDR3: CASSLAPVSYEQYF. Written as DNA, the CDR3 is TGTGCCAGCAGCTTAGCTCCAGTCTCCTACGAGCAGTACTTC.

This rearrangement joins TRBV4-2 to TRBJ2-3, with TRBD2 matching 7 bases. The CDR3 is 13 residues long. The junction had 2 bases not matched to a gene; V was cut back by 2 bases and J by 6 bases. Germline CDR1 reads LGHNA; CDR2 reads YNFKEQ. This chain's CDR3 is CASSQWGGDTQYF. The DNA for the CDR3 is TGTGCCAGCAGCCAATGGGGGGGGGATACGCAGTATTTT.

This sequence joins TRBV6-4 and TRBJ2-1; 7 nucleotides agree with TRBD2. Germline V CDR1 and CDR2: MRHNA, SNTAGT. The CDR3 covers 16 residues. With V trimmed by 5 bases and J by 7 bases, 14 bases remained unmatched. DNA for the CDR3: TGTGCCAGCAGTCTGACTTCGACTAGCTCTATGAATGAGCAGTTCTTC. Protein sequence: CASSLTSTSSMNEQFF.

V gene TRBV6-1 combines with J gene TRBJ1-2; D gene unclear. The CDR3 has 14 amino acids. Trimming cost V 3 bases and J 7 bases, with 15 bases left between them. Per the germline V gene, CDR1 is MNHNS and CDR2 is SASEGT. CDR3 in amino acids: CASSDWTEAVGYTF. The CDR3 region has the DNA TGTGCCAGCAGTGACTGGACGGAAGCGGTTGGCTACACCTTC.

This clone was seen a single time. The V call is TRBV19, the J call TRBJ1-5; D is undetermined. Germline CDR1 and CDR2: LNHDA and SQIVND (reference sequence). Trimming took off 1 base at V and 6 bases at J, with 4 bases between the two ends. This CDR3 spans 12 amino acids. The CDR3 DNA reads TGTGCCAGTAGTATAGTCGGTCAGCCCCAGCATTTT. This translates into CASSIVGQPQHF. The entire variable domain, with the rest obtained from reference TRBV19 and TRBJ1-5, is as follows: DGGITQSPKYLFRKEGQNVTLSCEQNLNHDAMYWYRQDPGQGLRLIYYSQIVNDFQKGDIAEGYSVSREKKESFPLTVTSAQKNPTAFYLCASSIVGQPQHFGDGTRLSIL.

The chain recombines TRBV15 with TRBJ2-1; the match to TRBD1 covers 12 bases. The CDR3 length is 19 residues. The trim removed 0 bases at V and 8 bases at J, leaving 14 bases unmatched. The V gene's germline CDR1 is LNHNV and CDR2 YYDKDF (reference sequence). CDR3: CATSRDRRDRGRPADEQFF. The CDR3 nucleotides are TGTGCCACCAGCAGAGATAGGAGGGACAGGGGGCGTCCAGCCGATGAGCAGTTCTTC.

The V gene is TRBV6-1, the J gene TRBJ1-1; D call uncertain. Trimming shortened V by 3 bases and J by 3 bases, and 14 bases separated the two germline ends. The CDR3 totals 15 residues. Germline V lookup: CDR1 MNHNS, CDR2 SASEGT. The CDR3 DNA reads TGTGCCAGCAGTGATGTGATAGGGAGGGACACTGAAGCTTTCTTT. Encoded protein: CASSDVIGRDTEAFF.